This record concerns one T cell receptor (beta chain) sequence. Its matching antigen is unknown. This specimen belongs to a study of cytomegalovirus exposure and HLA in healthy donors. Study conclusions and caveats: An observed cluster of highly shared sequence variants was recorded as a likely sequencing artifact.

The CDR3 length is 17 residues. Germline lookup yields CDR1 SGHRS and CDR2 YFSETQ. V was trimmed by 4 bases and J by 0 bases, leaving 16 bases between them. It was with 60 Vbeta and 13 Jbeta primers that the PCR ran. Sequencing used immunoSEQ multiplex PCR; TCRdb keeps in-frame clones, though not all of them. The sample yields about 33,000 clones, nearly 55% seen once. The chain carries TRBV5-1 and TRBJ1-4, with D perhaps matching TRBD1 (5 bases). The sequence was collected from a middle-aged woman in good health and CMV-seropositive. Sequences were obtained from PBMCs. The CDR3 DNA is TGCGCCAGCAGCCGACTACCGGGGGAGACAACTAATGAAAAACTGTTTTTT. It encodes CASSRLPGETTNEKLFF.